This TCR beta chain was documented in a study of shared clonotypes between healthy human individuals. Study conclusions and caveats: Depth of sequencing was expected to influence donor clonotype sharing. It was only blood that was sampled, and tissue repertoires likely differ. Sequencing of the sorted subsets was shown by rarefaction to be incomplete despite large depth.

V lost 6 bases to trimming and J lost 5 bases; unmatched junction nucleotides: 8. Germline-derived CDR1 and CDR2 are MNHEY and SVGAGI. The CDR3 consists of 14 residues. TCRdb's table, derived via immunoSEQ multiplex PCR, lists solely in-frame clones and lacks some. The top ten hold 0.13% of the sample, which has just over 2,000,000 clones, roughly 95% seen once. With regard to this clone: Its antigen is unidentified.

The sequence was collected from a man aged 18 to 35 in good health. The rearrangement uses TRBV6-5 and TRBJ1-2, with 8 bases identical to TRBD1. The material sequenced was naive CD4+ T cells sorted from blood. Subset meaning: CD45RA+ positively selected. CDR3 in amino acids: CASRGQGTGYGYTF. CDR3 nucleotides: TGTGCCAGCAGAGGACAGGGAACGGGGTATGGCTACACCTTC.